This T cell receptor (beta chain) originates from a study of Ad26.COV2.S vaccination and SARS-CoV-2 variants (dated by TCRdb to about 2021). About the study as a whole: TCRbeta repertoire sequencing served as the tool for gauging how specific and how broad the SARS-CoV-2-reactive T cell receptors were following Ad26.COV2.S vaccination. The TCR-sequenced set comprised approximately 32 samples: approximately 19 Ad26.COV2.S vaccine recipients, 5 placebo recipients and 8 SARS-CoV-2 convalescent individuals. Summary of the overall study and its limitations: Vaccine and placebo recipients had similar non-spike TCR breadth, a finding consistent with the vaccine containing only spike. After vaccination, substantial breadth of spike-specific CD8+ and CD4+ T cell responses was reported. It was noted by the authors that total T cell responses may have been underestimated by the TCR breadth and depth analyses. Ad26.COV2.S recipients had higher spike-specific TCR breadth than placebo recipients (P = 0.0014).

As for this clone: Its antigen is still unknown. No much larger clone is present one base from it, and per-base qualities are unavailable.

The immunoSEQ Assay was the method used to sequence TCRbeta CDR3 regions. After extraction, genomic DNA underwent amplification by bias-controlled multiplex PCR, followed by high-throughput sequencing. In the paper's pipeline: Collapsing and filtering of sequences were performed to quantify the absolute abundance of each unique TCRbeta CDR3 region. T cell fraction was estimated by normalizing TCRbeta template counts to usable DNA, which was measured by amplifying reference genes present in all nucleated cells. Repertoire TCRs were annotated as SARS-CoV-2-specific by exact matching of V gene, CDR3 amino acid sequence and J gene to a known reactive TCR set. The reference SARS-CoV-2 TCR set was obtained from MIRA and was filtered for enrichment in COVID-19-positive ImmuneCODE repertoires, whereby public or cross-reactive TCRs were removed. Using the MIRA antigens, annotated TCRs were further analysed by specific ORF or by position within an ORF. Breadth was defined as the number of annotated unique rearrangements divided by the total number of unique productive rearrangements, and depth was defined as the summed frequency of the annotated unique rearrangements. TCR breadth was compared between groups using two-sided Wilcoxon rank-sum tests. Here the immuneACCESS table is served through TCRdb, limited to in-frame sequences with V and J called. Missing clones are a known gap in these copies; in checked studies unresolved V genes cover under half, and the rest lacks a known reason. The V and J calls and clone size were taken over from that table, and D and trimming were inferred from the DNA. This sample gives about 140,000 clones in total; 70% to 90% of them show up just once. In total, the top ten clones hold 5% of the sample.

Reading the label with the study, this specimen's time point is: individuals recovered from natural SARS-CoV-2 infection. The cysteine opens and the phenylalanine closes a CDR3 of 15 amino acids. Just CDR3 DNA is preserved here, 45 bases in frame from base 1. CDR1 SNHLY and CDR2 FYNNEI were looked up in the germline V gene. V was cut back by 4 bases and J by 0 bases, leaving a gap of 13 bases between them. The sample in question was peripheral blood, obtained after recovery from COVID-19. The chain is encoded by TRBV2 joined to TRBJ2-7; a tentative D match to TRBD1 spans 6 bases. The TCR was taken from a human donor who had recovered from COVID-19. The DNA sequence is TGTGCCAGCAGTGGGACAGAGGAGGTCTCCTACGAGCAGTACTTC. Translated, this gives CASSGTEEVSYEQYF. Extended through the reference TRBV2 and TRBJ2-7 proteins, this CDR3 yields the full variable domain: EPEVTQTPSHQVTQMGQEVILRCVPISNHLYFYWYRQILGQKVEFLVSFYNNEISEKSEIFDDQFSVERPDGSNFTLKIRSTKLEDSAMYFCASSGTEEVSYEQYFGPGTRLTVT.